The entry below gives a single T cell receptor beta chain sequence along with its context. Original processing methods: Amplified reference gene primers provided the basis for estimating nucleated cell counts. Assay used: immunoSEQ multiplex PCR; TCRdb lists only in-frame clones, some missing. V and J calls and clone size are given by that table; D and trimming were obtained from the DNA. The sample gives about 83,000 clones, 86% of which show up once; 22% is in the top ten. This record comes from a study of blood T cell repertoires in COVID-19. Looking at the study overall: The samples span acute and convalescent COVID-19 from the United States, Italy and Spain. The cDNA or gDNA used as material had been derived from T cells, B-cell-depleted T cells, or PBMCs.

The CDR3 is made up of 14 amino acids. The ends lost 5 bases at V and 3 bases at J; junction bases unmatched: 4. Germline values: CDR1 MNHEY, CDR2 SMNVEV (reference sequence). The rearrangement links TRBV27 to TRBJ2-7; TRBD1 matches at 10 bases. The sequenced sample consisted of peripheral blood. This clonotype originated in a woman at least 80 years old in a cohort sampled during active or convalescent COVID-19. This CDR3 is CASSPRTGGYEQYF. The CDR3 bases are TGTGCCAGCAGTCCTCGGACAGGGGGCTACGAGCAGTACTTC.